What follows describes a single T cell receptor (beta chain). The data stem from a study of blood T cell repertoires in COVID-19. Study summary: Spain, Italy and the United States supplied samples that represented acute and convalescent COVID-19. Sample material is recorded as cDNA or gDNA derived from T cells, B-cell-depleted T cells, or PBMCs.

V gave up 3 bases and J gave up 4 bases; unmatched junction bases: 11. CDR1 and CDR2 from the germline V gene are KGHSH and LQKENI. The CDR3 contains 16 residues. This table comes from immunoSEQ multiplex PCR, and its TCRdb copy is limited to in-frame clones, with some not included. Of around 450,000 clones listed, about 90% are singletons. The sample consisted of PBMCs or T cells enriched from blood (not recorded which). The chain couples TRBV18 to TRBJ1-2; 7 bases match TRBD1. The receptor was derived from a woman between 18 and 30 years old with acute COVID-19. The CDR3 region is CASSPRETGTGYGYTF. The CDR3 DNA is TGTGCCAGCTCACCTCGAGAGACAGGGACGGGCTATGGCTACACCTTC.